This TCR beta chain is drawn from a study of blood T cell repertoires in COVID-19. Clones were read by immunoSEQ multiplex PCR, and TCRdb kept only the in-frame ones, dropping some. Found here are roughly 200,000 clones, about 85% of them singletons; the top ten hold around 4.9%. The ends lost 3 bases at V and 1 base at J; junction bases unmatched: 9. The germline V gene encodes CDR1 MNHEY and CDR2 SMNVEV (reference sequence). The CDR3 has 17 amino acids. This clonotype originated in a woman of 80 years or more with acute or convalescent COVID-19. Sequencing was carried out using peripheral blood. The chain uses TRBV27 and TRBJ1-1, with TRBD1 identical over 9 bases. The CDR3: CASSFIQGAQRNTEAFF. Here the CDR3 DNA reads TGTGCCAGCAGTTTTATACAGGGGGCCCAAAGGAACACTGAAGCTTTCTTT.